Following are 20 T cell receptor beta chains from one sample sequenced in a study of blood T cells in healthy people across ages. Combining a sample-barcoded 5' primer with a J-beta primer mix, a second PCR ran for about 7 to 11 cycles. TCRdb recomputed calls from the 5' RACE reads with MiXCR, one row per CDR3 protein. The sample holds fewer than 1,200,000 distinct CDR3 sequences, under 30% seen once. The same sample was also used in a study of T cells of mothers and their children.

The sequencing input was blood. The receptors were sampled from a girl aged 2-10 years in good health.

This chain uses TRBV7-9 with TRBJ2-1; D not resolved. Trimming removed 1 base at V and 5 bases at J, with 9 bases between. Germline-derived CDR1 and CDR2 are SEHNR and FQNEAQ (reference sequence). The CDR3 totals 14 residues. The chain's CDR3 is CASSLVLVDNEQFF. The CDR3 DNA reads as TGTGCCAGCAGCTTAGTACTTGTGGACAATGAGCAGTTCTTC.

The V gene is TRBV29-1, the J gene TRBJ2-5, with TRBD2 identical over 9 bases. The DNA end is more similar to TRBJ2-1, so the J call may be wrong. The germline V gene has CDR1 SQVTM and CDR2 ANQGSEA. The CDR3 covers 13 residues. CDR3: CSVSGRYTDEQFF. CDR3 nucleotide sequence: TGCAGCGTTAGCGGGAGGTACACCGATGAGCAGTTCTTC.

This clonotype was seen a handful of times. This chain uses TRBV28 with TRBJ2-5; TRBD2 matches at 11 bases. Germline-derived CDR1 and CDR2 are MDHEN and SYDVKM. The CDR3 is 15 residues long. The trim removed 7 bases at V and 3 bases at J, leaving 7 bases unmatched. The CDR3 loop reads CASTPFSGREETQYF. The CDR3 coding sequence is TGTGCCAGCACTCCATTTAGCGGGAGGGAAGAGACCCAGTACTTC.

This clonotype was seen only a few times. The chain has TRBV6-2 or TRBV6-3 and TRBJ2-5, with 8 bases identical to TRBD2. CDR1 is MNHEY and CDR2 is SVGEGT in the germline V gene. Germline trimming cut 1 base from V and 5 bases from J; bases unmatched to any gene: 6. The CDR3 loop spans 15 amino acids. CDR3 nucleotide sequence: TGTGCCAGCAGTTACTTCAGCGGGGGCTTGGAGACCCAGTACTTC. This translates into CASSYFSGGLETQYF.

J is TRBJ1-2 and V is TRBV5-6, with 8 positions matching TRBD1. The CDR3 is made up of 14 amino acids. The junction had 8 bases not matched to a gene; V was cut back by 6 bases and J by 4 bases. Per the germline V gene, CDR1 is SGHDT and CDR2 is YYEEEE. CDR3 nucleotide sequence: TGTGCCAGCATCCGAGACAGGGGAACCTATGGCTACACCTTC. The encoded protein is CASIRDRGTYGYTF.

The V call is TRBV27, the J call TRBJ1-1; maybe TRBD1 (5 bases). The germline V and J ends were trimmed by 5 bases and 5 bases, with 15 bases remaining between them. Germline lookup yields CDR1 MNHEY and CDR2 SMNVEV (reference sequence). The CDR3 extends over 14 amino acids. The CDR3 protein is CASSALGARTEAFF. CDR3 DNA sequence: TGTGCCAGCAGTGCCCTAGGGGCAAGGACTGAAGCTTTCTTT.

This clonotype was seen a handful of times. This rearrangement joins TRBV6-5 to TRBJ2-3, with 8 bases fitting TRBD2. The length of the CDR3 is 14 residues. V shed 6 bases, J shed 1 base, and the junction held 3 bases outside the gene matches. CDR1 is MNHEY, CDR2 SVGAGI, per germline. The chain's CDR3 is CASSGGDGTDTQYF. The CDR3, as DNA: TGTGCCAGCAGCGGGGGGGACGGCACAGATACGCAGTATTTT.

The chain links TRBV29-1 to TRBJ1-1; D is ambiguous. Germline V gene sequence: CDR1 SQVTM, CDR2 ANQGSEA. CDR3 length equals 13 residues. V dropped 2 bases and J dropped 1 base, with 8 bases sitting between them. The CDR3 region is CSVERERNTEAFF. Written as DNA, the CDR3 is TGCAGCGTTGAAAGGGAAAGGAACACTGAAGCTTTCTTT.

This clonotype is a singleton in its sample. The genes are TRBV12-3 or TRBV12-4 and TRBJ2-5, with 7 bases that match TRBD2. The closer fit of TRBJ2-1 to the DNA end suggests the J call may be wrong. The CDR3 is 16 residues long. The CDR3 coding sequence is TGTGCCAGCAGTGCCCTAAACGGGAGGATGATGAGTGAGCAGTTCTTC. It translates to CASSALNGRMMSEQFF.

V gene TRBV11-1 combines with J gene TRBJ1-1; D is ambiguous. CDR3 length equals 13 residues. In germline, CDR1 is SGHAT, CDR2 FQDESV (reference sequence). The V and J ends lost 8 bases and 6 bases respectively, with 16 bases between them. The CDR3 region is CASSPGRVAEAFF. The CDR3 DNA reads as TGTGCCAGCTCCCCCGGAAGAGTCGCTGAAGCTTTCTTT.

Only a few counts were recorded for this clonotype. This chain connects TRBV4-2 to TRBJ2-1, with TRBD2 identical over 10 bases. The J call may be incorrect, as the DNA end agrees better with TRBJ2-7. This CDR3 has 15 amino acids. The germline gives CDR1 LGHNA, CDR2 YNFKEQ. CDR3 protein: CASSPRSSGRLEQYF. The CDR3 bases are TGTGCCAGCAGCCCCCGGAGTAGCGGGAGGCTAGAGCAGTACTTC.

The chain has TRBV19 and TRBJ1-2; 7 nucleotides line up with TRBD1. With 5 bases clipped from V and 5 bases from J, the junction kept 11 bases outside the gene matches. This CDR3 contains 15 residues. Germline CDR1 is LNHDA and CDR2 is SQIVND (reference sequence). The CDR3 is CASSSQATGEYGYTF. CDR3 nucleotides: TGTGCCAGTAGTTCCCAGGCAACAGGGGAGTATGGCTACACCTTC.

The genes are TRBV3-1 and TRBJ1-2; no firm D call. Looked up from germline, CDR1 is LGHDT and CDR2 is YNNKEL (reference sequence). The CDR3 consists of 14 residues. The ends were cut back, 0 bases at V and 7 bases at J, with 12 bases in the middle. CDR3 protein: CASSQDLETFGYTF. CDR3 DNA sequence: TGTGCCAGCAGCCAAGATCTGGAAACTTTTGGCTACACCTTC.

The chain recombines TRBV25-1 with TRBJ1-6, with 8 nucleotides matching TRBD1. The CDR3 length is 13 residues. V lost 8 bases, J lost 11 bases, and 8 bases stayed unmatched. Germline V gene sequence: CDR1 MGHDK, CDR2 SYGVNS. The CDR3 is CASAGQGLTPLHF. The DNA of the CDR3 is TGTGCCAGCGCAGGACAGGGCCTCACACCCCTCCACTTT.

The chain joins TRBV9 to TRBJ2-7, with 8 bases that match TRBD2. The germline CDR1 and CDR2 sequences are SGDLS and YYNGEE. This CDR3 comprises 15 residues. V shed 2 bases, J shed 3 bases, and the junction held 7 bases outside the gene matches. The CDR3 sequence: CASSVASGGFYEQYF. In DNA form, the CDR3 reads TGTGCCAGCAGCGTGGCAAGCGGGGGCTTCTACGAGCAGTACTTC.

CDR3 loop: CASSQAKPPVFYEQYF. In nucleotides, the CDR3 is TGTGCCAGCTCACAAGCAAAACCGCCGGTTTTCTACGAGCAGTACTTC. The rearrangement joins TRBV18 to TRBJ2-7; D is ambiguous. Germline loops: CDR1 KGHSH, CDR2 LQKENI. V was trimmed by 4 bases and J by 3 bases, leaving 19 bases between them. The CDR3 spans 16 residues.

J is TRBJ2-7 and V is TRBV5-1; maybe TRBD1 (6 bases). The CDR3 extends over 15 amino acids. CDR1 SGHRS and CDR2 YFSETQ come from the germline V gene. Trimming stripped 0 bases from V and 2 bases from J, with 12 bases between. The CDR3 reads CASSLDGQSTYEQYF. The CDR3, as DNA: TGCGCCAGCAGCTTGGATGGACAGAGCACCTACGAGCAGTACTTC.

This clonotype was observed a few times. The V gene is TRBV18, the J gene TRBJ1-2, with a tentative D call TRBD1 (6 bases). CDR3 length equals 15 residues. Germline assignment: CDR1 KGHSH and CDR2 LQKENI. Trimming took 2 bases from V and 6 from J, leaving 16 bases between them. This CDR3 is CASSPEGGSFHGYTF. The CDR3 nucleotides read TGTGCCAGCTCACCAGAGGGGGGAAGCTTTCATGGCTACACCTTC.

The chain joins TRBV6-6 to TRBJ2-4; D possibly corresponds to TRBD1 (5 bases). Germline V gene data show CDR1 as MNHNY and CDR2 as SVGAGI (reference sequence). Trimming took 2 bases from V and 6 from J, leaving 11 bases between them. The length of the CDR3 is 14 residues. CDR3 DNA: TGTGCCAGCAGTTACCTGACAGAGATAAACATTCAGTACTTC. It yields the protein CASSYLTEINIQYF.

The chain couples TRBV4-2 to TRBJ2-1; the match to TRBD1 covers 7 bases. Germline-derived CDR1 and CDR2 are LGHNA and YNFKEQ. This CDR3 comprises 17 residues. J lost 0 bases, V lost 0 bases, and 5 bases had no gene match. CDR3 residues: CASSQDGAGGSYNEQFF. DNA of the CDR3: TGTGCCAGCAGCCAAGATGGGGCAGGGGGCTCCTACAATGAGCAGTTCTTC.